This TCR beta chain derives from a study of cytomegalovirus exposure and HLA in healthy donors. Primers for the PCR totalled 60 Vbeta and 13 Jbeta. The assay was immunoSEQ multiplex PCR, and TCRdb's table has in-frame clones only and misses some. The table lists tens of thousands of clones, over 60% of them singletons. The length of the CDR3 is 14 residues. The source of this sequence is a woman between 40 and 55 years old in good health and CMV-seropositive. Sequencing was done on a sample of PBMCs. This sequence joins TRBV21-1 and TRBJ2-7; the D call in the table, TRBD1, was not verified against the DNA. TRBV21-1 represents a pseudogene. DNA for the CDR3: TGTGCCAGCAGCAAGGGGGACATCTCCTACGAGCAGTACTTC. Its translation is CASSKGDISYEQYF.